This T cell receptor beta chain is from a study of T cell responses to AZD1222 COVID-19 vaccine. The wider study: Pooling of second doses given at about 4 or about 12 weeks was done.

Overall study findings and caveats: Increases in Spike-specific TCR breadth and depth were seen after two AZD1222 doses. Regions 160-218 and 743-854 dominated among vaccine-associated CD4 TCRs spanning spike.

Measured with immunoSEQ multiplex PCR; TCRdb has only the in-frame clones, and not every one. The sample records around 160,000 clones, roughly 91% being singletons. Germline values: CDR1 SGHDN, CDR2 FVKESK. The CDR3 consists of 15 residues. V dropped 0 bases and J dropped 0; count of bases not matched to a gene: 1. In the case of this clone: Its antigen is undetermined.

The source of this sequence is an adult in good health. The sequences come from peripheral blood, collected on day 0 of AZD1222 vaccination. The chain is built from TRBV14 and TRBJ1-1; 7 nucleotides line up with TRBD1. The CDR3 region is CASSQETGMNTEAFF. CDR3 nucleotides: TGTGCCAGCAGCCAAGAGACAGGGATGAACACTGAAGCTTTCTTT.